A selection of T cell receptor beta chains follows, all from one sample in a study of T cell clonotyping in hematopoietic cell transplantation. The table came from immunoSEQ multiplex PCR; TCRdb's copy has only in-frame clones and leaves some out. This table has about 16,000 clones, approximately 83% appearing once. Sequencing was performed on peripheral blood mononuclear cells. These TCRs come from a woman aged 40 to 50 in good health. Some clones in this sample may be carry-over from other donors' samples. Both conserved end residues are part of each CDR3. Fields, in order: J gene, V gene, clone size, D gene, CDR3 length, CDR3 DNA, CDR3 protein. D genes are given only for firm matches. Clone size is shown for a subset of rows, as once, few, many or a class of expanded clone.

j_gene: TRBJ2-7; v_gene: TRBV5-1; abundance: .; d_gene: .; len: 12; CDR3nt: TGCGCCAGCAGCACCGCAGGGTACGAGCAGTACTTC; CDR3aa: CASSTAGYEQYF
j_gene: TRBJ1-2; v_gene: TRBV28; abundance: few; d_gene: TRBD1; len: 14; CDR3nt: TGTGCCCACGGGCTATCCGGGACAGCTTATGGCTACACCTTC; CDR3aa: CAHGLSGTAYGYTF
j_gene: TRBJ2-1; v_gene: TRBV11-3; abundance: once; d_gene: .; len: 15; CDR3nt: TGTGCCAGCAGCTTTTCGGATTCAACCTACAATGAGCAGTTCTTC; CDR3aa: CASSFSDSTYNEQFF
j_gene: TRBJ1-1; v_gene: TRBV9; abundance: .; d_gene: TRBD1; len: 15; CDR3nt: TGTGCCAGCAGCGTGGACAGGGCCTCGAACACTGAAGCTTTCTTT; CDR3aa: CASSVDRASNTEAFF
j_gene: TRBJ1-4; v_gene: TRBV19; abundance: .; d_gene: TRBD1; len: 13; CDR3nt: TGTGCCAGTAGTTTGGACAGGGTGGGAAAACTGTTTTTT; CDR3aa: CASSLDRVGKLFF
j_gene: TRBJ2-1; v_gene: TRBV27; abundance: .; d_gene: TRBD2; len: 16; CDR3nt: TGTGCCAGCAGGGGACTAGCGGGAGCGGCCTACAATGAGCAGTTCTTC; CDR3aa: CASRGLAGAAYNEQFF
j_gene: TRBJ2-7; v_gene: TRBV27; abundance: .; d_gene: .; len: 13; CDR3nt: TGTGCCAGCACCCCCGGGCCAGCCAACGAGCAGTACTTC; CDR3aa: CASTPGPANEQYF
j_gene: TRBJ1-4; v_gene: TRBV5-1; abundance: .; d_gene: .; len: 14; CDR3nt: TGCGCCAGCAGCTCGACGGCTAATAATGAAAAACTGTTTTTT; CDR3aa: CASSSTANNEKLFF
j_gene: TRBJ1-3; v_gene: TRBV25-1; abundance: .; d_gene: .; len: 16; CDR3nt: TGTGCCAGCAGTGAATCCAGTCAGGGCATTCTAAACACCATATATTTT; CDR3aa: CASSESSQGILNTIYF
j_gene: TRBJ1-2; v_gene: TRBV7-2; abundance: .; d_gene: .; len: 14; CDR3nt: TGTGCCAGCAGCTTAGAGGGCAGTAACTATGGCTACACCTTC; CDR3aa: CASSLEGSNYGYTF